The sample holds a few counts of the clone carrying this T cell receptor (beta chain). The data were taken from a study of regulatory T cells in long-lasting Graves disease. Relying on iRepertoire HTBI primers and Arm-PCR of CDR3 regions, the team built TCR beta libraries. A single record per CDR3 protein comes from TCRdb applying MiXCR to the multiplex PCR reads. The table shows roughly 470,000 distinct CDR3 sequences, with less than 25% occurring only once. Trimming cost V 5 bases and J 6 bases, with 19 bases left between them. The CDR3 has 16 amino acids. Time point denoted: persistent/refractory GD, antithyroid drugs over 5 years with positive TRAb. Scientists built the TCR library using RNA that was extracted from PBMCs.

Specimen: peripheral blood mononuclear cells (PBMCs), collected when the disease was refractory, from a patient treated with antithyroid drugs. The clonotype originates from a female donor with Graves disease. The chain uses TRBV12-3 or TRBV12-4 and TRBJ2-2, with D perhaps being TRBD1 or TRBD2 (5 bases each). The DNA of the CDR3 is TGTGCCAGCAGTCCTACGACTAAGGGGCAGGCCGGGGAGCTGTTTTTT. The encoded protein is CASSPTTKGQAGELFF.